These 10 T cell receptor beta chains were all obtained from the same sample, sequenced in a study of CD8 T cells in Susac syndrome. RNA was extracted with the RNeasy kit, and a quantity of about 0.45 to 1 ug was reverse transcribed using random hexamers. MiXCR was run by TCRdb on the immunoSEQ multiplex PCR reads, yielding one entry per CDR3 protein. In the table there are about 300,000 distinct CDR3 sequences, 90% to 95% of which are singletons. Sequencing was performed on CD4+ T cells from PBMCs. These receptors originate from a human donor with multiple sclerosis.

This chain joins TRBV4-3 and TRBJ1-5; TRBD1 might be the D (6 bases). This CDR3 region has 15 residues. V lost 2 bases to trimming and J lost 6 bases, with 14 bases between them. Germline loops: CDR1 LGHNA, CDR2 YSLEER. CDR3 region: CASSQFSGAGQPQHF. CDR3 sequence (DNA): TGCGCCAGCAGCCAATTTTCAGGGGCAGGTCAGCCCCAGCATTTT.

In this sample, this clonotype turned up a few times. The chain carries TRBV5-1 and TRBJ1-1; D uncertain. Germline V gene data show CDR1 as SGHRS and CDR2 as YFSETQ. The CDR3 contains 16 residues. Trimming removed 2 bases at V and 3 bases at J, with 17 bases between. CDR3 nucleotides: TGCGCCAGCAGCTTAGGTTCTTTGGGAAGGGACACTGAAGCTTTCTTT. The encoded protein is CASSLGSLGRDTEAFF.

The rearrangement uses TRBV12-3 or TRBV12-4 and TRBJ2-2, with D possibly being TRBD1 (5 bases). This CDR3 is built from 13 residues. V lost 5 bases to trimming and J lost 6 bases, with 10 bases between them. Written as DNA, the CDR3 is TGTGCCAGCAGTACCAGGGAAGCCGGGGAGCTGTTTTTT. As protein: CASSTREAGELFF.

The rearrangement uses TRBV2 and TRBJ2-5; 12 nucleotides match TRBD2. The germline V gene has CDR1 SNHLY and CDR2 FYNNEI. After removal of 2 bases from V and 1 base from J, the junction contained 5 bases not matched to a gene. The CDR3 runs to 17 residues. CDR3 in amino acids: CASSETRLAGVQETQYF. The CDR3 DNA reads TGTGCCAGCAGTGAAACTCGACTAGCGGGGGTCCAAGAGACCCAGTACTTC.

V and J are TRBV7-2 and TRBJ1-5; D unresolved. CDR1 and CDR2 (germline): SGHTA, FQGNSA. The CDR3 loop spans 15 amino acids. V lost 5 bases to trimming and J lost 2 bases, with 13 bases between them. The CDR3 nucleotides are TGTGCCAGCAGCCCGGACCTCGGGCGCAATCAGCCCCAGCATTTT. Its protein is CASSPDLGRNQPQHF.

This clonotype was observed a handful of times. The chain is built from TRBV13 and TRBJ2-7; 8 bases line up with TRBD2. The junction had 20 bases not matched to a gene; V was cut back by 7 bases and J by 6 bases. The CDR3 consists of 17 residues. Germline CDR1 PRHDT, CDR2 FYEKMQ (reference sequence). The CDR3, as DNA: TGTGCCAGCACCAGCTCCCACCGGGGGGGCTCGTCGGGCGAGCAGTACTTC. It yields the protein CASTSSHRGGSSGEQYF. Based on the CDR3 plus reference TRBV13 and TRBJ2-7, the full variable domain is AAGVIQSPRHLIKEKRETATLKCYPIPRHDTVYWYQQGPGQDPQFLISFYEKMQSDKGSIPDRFSAQQFSDYHSELNMSSLELGDSALYFCASTSSHRGGSSGEQYFGPGTRLTVT.

The chain combines TRBV13 with TRBJ2-6, with a weak D call TRBD2 (5 bases). The germline V and J ends were trimmed by 8 bases and 3 bases, with 20 bases remaining between them. This CDR3 region has 17 residues. Looked up from germline, CDR1 is PRHDT and CDR2 is FYEKMQ (reference sequence). The CDR3 region has the DNA TGTGCCAGCTGCCGGGCGGGTGTGGCTCGTGGGGCCAACGTCCTGACTTTC. This encodes CASCRAGVARGANVLTF.

V is TRBV5-6 and J is TRBJ1-2, with D perhaps TRBD1 (5 bases). Germline assignment: CDR1 SGHDT and CDR2 YYEEEE. Deletions cut 7 bases from V and 2 bases from J, with 12 bases between. CDR3 length: 13 residues. The CDR3: CASSGAWNYGYTF. The CDR3 DNA is TGTGCCAGCTCTGGGGCATGGAACTATGGCTACACCTTC.

The rearrangement links TRBV11-2 to TRBJ1-2; D gene uncertain. Deletions cut 2 bases from V and 8 bases from J, with 9 bases between. CDR3 length: 12 amino acids. Germline values: CDR1 SGHAT, CDR2 FQNNGV. The CDR3 reads CASSLPGRGYTF. The CDR3 nucleotides read TGTGCCAGCAGCTTACCCGGGCGCGGCTACACCTTC.

This sequence joins TRBV5-1 and TRBJ2-7, with TRBD1 matching 7 bases. The CDR3 covers 16 residues. Trimming cost V 3 bases and J 4 bases; bases outside gene matches: 13. Germline V lookup: CDR1 SGHRS, CDR2 YFSETQ. This chain's CDR3 is CASSSLNRGLVYEQYF. The CDR3 DNA sequence: TGCGCCAGCAGCTCCCTAAACAGGGGTCTCGTATACGAGCAGTACTTC.